One sample yielded the 22 T cell receptor beta chains listed below, sequenced in a study of beta chain features in type 1 diabetes. Whole-study findings and limits: Shortening of TCRB CDR3s, moderate but significant, appeared in all four CD4+ subsets of Type 1 diabetes patients.

The entirety of the isolated RNA underwent reverse transcription, so expressed TCRB transcripts were sequenced. TCRdb's table, derived via immunoSEQ multiplex PCR, lists solely in-frame clones and lacks some. The sample contains hundreds of thousands of clones, around 15% of which appear only once. Antigen specificity for these receptors is unknown. The sequencing sample was made of naive CD4+ T cells from blood. These receptor sequences come from a man younger than 30 with type 1 diabetes.

The chain carries TRBV7-3 and TRBJ2-3; D is perhaps TRBD1 (6 bases). The CDR3 extends over 15 amino acids. The V and J ends lost 1 base and 1 base respectively, with 9 bases between them. Germline assignment: CDR1 SGHTA and CDR2 FQGTGA. This CDR3 reads CASSLMGAGTDTQYF. The CDR3 bases are TGTGCCAGCAGCTTAATGGGGGCAGGCACAGATACGCAGTATTTT.

The chain employs TRBV4-1 and TRBJ2-7; D remains ambiguous. V shed 0 bases and J shed 0 bases, with 6 bases lying between them. The CDR3 totals 14 residues. In germline, CDR1 is MGHRA, CDR2 YSYEKL. For the CDR3, the DNA is TGCGCCAGCAGCCAAGATCCGGGCTCCTACGAGCAGTACTTC. It yields the protein CASSQDPGSYEQYF.

The chain joins TRBV6-5 to TRBJ1-2; tentatively, D is TRBD1 (5 bases). Germline lookup yields CDR1 MNHEY and CDR2 SVGAGI. The V end was cut by 8 bases, the J end by 6 bases, with 10 bases between. The CDR3 covers 11 residues. CDR3 DNA sequence: TGTGCCAGCGTAGCGGGGGATGGCTACACCTTC. It yields the protein CASVAGDGYTF.

There are a few counts of this clone. The V call is TRBV7-3, the J call TRBJ2-1, with a weak D call TRBD2 (6 bases). The CDR3 is 13 amino acids. Looked up from germline, CDR1 is SGHTA and CDR2 is FQGTGA. Between the trimmed V and J ends, which lost 2 bases and 9 bases, there was a span of 11 bases. CDR3 protein: CASSLRETAEQFF. The CDR3 DNA is TGTGCCAGCAGCTTACGGGAGACGGCTGAGCAGTTCTTC.

This clone turned up a few times. The genes are TRBV7-6 and TRBJ2-6; weak D call: TRBD1 (5 bases). Trimming removed 5 bases from V and 0 bases from J, with 14 bases in between. This CDR3 spans 17 amino acids. From germline, CDR1 is SGHVS and CDR2 FNYEAQ. The CDR3, as DNA: TGTGCCAGCAGCGCAGGGTACCCCCTCTCTGGGGCCAACGTCCTGACTTTC. Translated, it gives CASSAGYPLSGANVLTF.

This sequence joins TRBV5-1 and TRBJ2-3; TRBD2 agrees at 9 bases. Trimming at V came to 0 bases and at J to 2 bases, leaving 1 base not matched to a gene. Germline V gives CDR1 SGHRS, CDR2 YFSETQ. CDR3 size: 15 residues. The CDR3 sequence is CASSLGLADTDTQYF. The CDR3, as DNA: TGCGCCAGCAGCTTGGGACTAGCGGACACAGATACGCAGTATTTT.

A few counts support this clone. The chain has TRBV29-1 and TRBJ1-5, with 9 bases lining up with TRBD1. Germline V gives CDR1 SQVTM, CDR2 ANQGSEA. The CDR3 has 17 residues. The ends lost 5 bases at V and 1 base at J; junction bases unmatched: 12. CDR3 protein: CSVSGTGYGGSNQPQHF. CDR3 nucleotides: TGCAGCGTTTCCGGGACAGGGTACGGGGGGAGCAATCAGCCCCAGCATTTT.

CDR3 sequence (DNA): TGCGCCAGCAGTGAGAGGAGCGGGGGGCTGGAGACCCAGTACTTC. Its translation: CASSERSGGLETQYF. The V call is TRBV10-2, the J call TRBJ2-5; 9 bases align to TRBD2. Germline CDR1 and CDR2: WSHSY and SAAADI. The V and J ends lost 2 bases and 5 bases, in that order; junction bases with no gene match: 6. The CDR3 runs 15 residues.

The chain couples TRBV30 to TRBJ2-5; a possible D gene is TRBD2 (5 bases). Germline CDR1 is GTSNPN and CDR2 is SVGIG (reference sequence). The CDR3 consists of 14 residues. Between the trimmed V and J ends, which lost 4 bases and 1 base, there was a span of 13 bases. Written as DNA, the CDR3 is TGTGCCTGGACCGGGAAGACTATCCAAGAGACCCAGTACTTC. Its translation: CAWTGKTIQETQYF.

This chain uses TRBV6-5 with TRBJ2-7; D is perhaps TRBD1 (6 bases). The V gene's germline CDR1 is MNHEY and CDR2 SVGAGI. The V end was cut by 5 bases, the J end by 2 bases, with 16 bases between. This CDR3 contains 15 residues. This CDR3 reads CASSNPVDRTYEQYF. DNA of the CDR3: TGTGCCAGCAGTAACCCCGTAGACAGGACCTACGAGCAGTACTTC.

V usage is TRBV5-8 and J usage is TRBJ2-4; no reliable D call. The germline CDR1 and CDR2 sequences are SGHTS and YDEGEE. V lost 2 bases and J 5 bases, leaving 5 bases between the germline ends. This CDR3 spans 12 amino acids. CDR3 sequence (DNA): TGTGCCAGCAGCTTTCCGGAAAACATTCAGTACTTC. Its protein is CASSFPENIQYF.

This chain connects TRBV25-1 to TRBJ2-7; D is ambiguous. With 6 bases removed from V and 1 base from J, the gap between germline ends came to 10 bases. Germline CDR1 is MGHDK and CDR2 is SYGVNS. This CDR3 region has 13 residues. CDR3 protein: CASSRSGSYEQYF. CDR3 nucleotides: TGTGCCAGCAGCCGGTCCGGTTCCTACGAGCAGTACTTC.

This clone was counted a few times. This chain links TRBV10-1 with TRBJ2-7; 8 nucleotides line up with TRBD2. The J segment lost 7 bases and the V segment lost 3 bases, leaving 11 bases of the junction unmatched. Germline-derived CDR1 and CDR2 are WNHNN and SYGVQD (reference sequence). CDR3 size: 15 residues. DNA for the CDR3: TGCGCCAGCAGTGAAGGAGTAGCGGGGCCGCGGGAGCAGTACTTC. Protein: CASSEGVAGPREQYF.

J is TRBJ1-2 and V is TRBV30; D unresolved. This CDR3 comprises 13 residues. Between the trimmed V and J ends, which lost 5 bases and 6 bases, there was a span of 16 bases. CDR1 and CDR2 (germline): GTSNPN, SVGIG (reference sequence). Here the CDR3 DNA reads TGTGCCTGGGCTAACCCCACTAGAGATGGCTACACCTTC. Translation gives CAWANPTRDGYTF.

This clone has just one count. V usage is TRBV4-2 and J usage is TRBJ1-6; D call uncertain. V shed 5 bases and J shed 7 bases, with 15 bases lying between them. This CDR3 is built from 15 residues. Germline CDR1 reads LGHNA; CDR2 reads YNFKEQ. The CDR3 region is CASSDTWNQNSPLHF. The CDR3 DNA sequence: TGTGCCAGCAGCGACACTTGGAATCAGAATTCACCCCTCCACTTT.

The chain uses TRBV11-3 and TRBJ1-2, with D possibly being TRBD1 (6 bases). There are 14 residues in the CDR3. V was pared by 5 bases and J by 4 bases, with 14 bases between. CDR1 is SGHNT, CDR2 YENEEA, per germline. CDR3 residues: CASSTSTGVYGYTF. The CDR3 coding sequence is TGTGCCAGCAGCACCTCGACAGGAGTCTATGGCTACACCTTC.

V usage is TRBV5-4 and J usage is TRBJ2-5; D assignment may be TRBD1 or TRBD2 (6 bases each). CDR3 size: 16 residues. Looked up from germline, CDR1 is SGHNT and CDR2 is YYREEE (reference sequence). Trimming shortened V by 4 bases and J by 5 bases, and 21 bases separated the two germline ends. CDR3 in amino acids: CASSRSAVRGEETQYF. As DNA, the CDR3 is TGTGCCAGCAGCCGAAGTGCGGTTAGGGGGGAGGAGACCCAGTACTTC.

The chain employs TRBV29-1 and TRBJ2-6; TRBD1 is a possible D gene (5 bases). The CDR3 is 15 residues long. V lost 7 bases, J lost 0 bases, and 13 bases lay in between. Germline CDR1 reads SQVTM; CDR2 reads ANQGSEA. The CDR3 sequence: CSALGAYSGANVLTF. As DNA, the CDR3 is TGCAGCGCTCTAGGGGCCTACTCTGGGGCCAACGTCCTGACTTTC.

A few counts support this clone. The chain joins TRBV28 to TRBJ1-1; no clear D. The germline V and J ends were trimmed by 2 bases and 1 base, with 8 bases remaining between them. The CDR3 length is 14 residues. Per the germline V gene, CDR1 is MDHEN and CDR2 is SYDVKM. The chain's CDR3 is CASSLPQKNTEAFF. Written as DNA, the CDR3 is TGTGCCAGCAGTTTACCACAGAAGAACACTGAAGCTTTCTTT.

The CDR3 DNA reads TGTGCCAGCAGTTCAGCCCAGCAGGGTAGGATGCGCAATGAGCAGTTCTTC. Its protein product is CASSSAQQGRMRNEQFF. This chain connects TRBV13 to TRBJ2-1; TRBD1 might be the D (5 bases). V was cut by 6 bases and J by 6 bases, with 24 bases left in between. This CDR3 is built from 17 residues. Germline values: CDR1 PRHDT, CDR2 FYEKMQ (reference sequence).

This clone was counted between two and nine times. The chain is built from TRBV9 and TRBJ2-7; 7 bases map to TRBD1. The CDR3 length is 15 residues. CDR1 is SGDLS, CDR2 YYNGEE, per germline. V lost 4 bases to trimming and J lost 3 bases; unmatched junction nucleotides: 10. This CDR3 is CASSFRTGDFYEQYF. The CDR3 nucleotides are TGTGCCAGCAGCTTCCGGACAGGAGATTTCTACGAGCAGTACTTC.

This clone was seen only a few times. The chain employs TRBV9 and TRBJ2-2, with 8 bases matching TRBD1. The CDR3 consists of 15 residues. CDR1 is SGDLS, CDR2 YYNGEE, per germline. V lost 3 bases to trimming and J lost 3 bases; unmatched junction nucleotides: 4. CDR3 loop: CASSATGVDTGELFF. Written as DNA, the CDR3 is TGTGCCAGCAGCGCGACAGGGGTGGACACCGGGGAGCTGTTTTTT.